These T cell receptor beta chains were read from a single sample in a study of CD8 T cells in Susac syndrome. Each CDR3 protein is one row after TCRdb ran MiXCR on the immunoSEQ multiplex PCR reads. This sample has about 90,000 distinct CDR3 sequences, with about 96% found just once. Sequencing was done on a sample of CD8+ T cells from PBMCs. The receptors were gathered from a human donor with Susac syndrome. CDR3s include the opening cysteine and the closing phenylalanine or tryptophan. The D gene is left open where the match is weak. For some rows the clone size is stated as once, few or many, or as a class when expanded; others skip it.

len	abundance	j_gene	v_gene	d_gene	CDR3aa	CDR3nt
14	-	TRBJ2-7	TRBV18	-	CASSPGGPGSEQYF	TGTGCCAGCTCACCAGGGGGCCCCGGATCCGAGCAGTACTTC
16	-	TRBJ2-5	TRBV7-9	-	CASSPRSRGPQETQYF	TGTGCCAGCAGCCCCCGGTCCAGGGGACCTCAAGAGACCCAGTACTTC
14	-	TRBJ2-1	TRBV6-2/TRBV6-3	-	CASSPAPLNNEQFF	TGTGCCAGCAGCCCAGCCCCCTTGAACAATGAGCAGTTCTTC
16	-	TRBJ2-7	TRBV24-1	TRBD1	CATSDSGQAARDEQYF	TGTGCCACCAGTGATTCCGGACAGGCGGCTAGGGACGAGCAGTACTTC
15	-	TRBJ2-1	TRBV30	TRBD1	CAWARGTGDYNEQFF	TGTGCCTGGGCTCGGGGGACAGGCGATTACAATGAGCAGTTCTTC
17	-	TRBJ1-1	TRBV24-1	TRBD1	CATSDLMGPGQGVEAFF	TGTGCCACCAGTGATTTAATGGGACCGGGACAGGGCGTTGAAGCTTTCTTT
15	once	TRBJ2-7	TRBV3-1	TRBD2	CASSPRTSGVHEQYF	TGTGCCAGCAGCCCAAGGACTAGCGGGGTCCACGAGCAGTACTTC
16	-	TRBJ2-6	TRBV11-1	TRBD1	CASSPGTGRGANVLTF	TGTGCCAGCAGCCCCGGGACAGGGCGAGGGGCCAACGTCCTGACTTTC
13	-	TRBJ1-5	TRBV4-3	-	CASSQVEWQPQHF	TGCGCCAGCAGCCAAGTGGAATGGCAGCCCCAGCATTTT
13	-	TRBJ2-3	TRBV24-1	-	CATRDDSTDTQYF	TGTGCCACCAGGGACGACAGCACAGATACGCAGTATTTT
13	-	TRBJ1-1	TRBV20-1	TRBD1	CSASDRGNTEAFF	TGCAGTGCTTCCGACAGGGGGAACACTGAAGCTTTCTTT
16	once	TRBJ2-6	TRBV5-4	-	CASSPPGLAGANVLTF	TGTGCCAGCAGCCCGCCGGGACTGGCTGGGGCCAACGTCCTGACTTTC
13	-	TRBJ1-1	TRBV20-1	-	CSASKAANTEAFF	TGCAGTGCTAGTAAGGCCGCGAACACTGAAGCTTTCTTT
15	-	TRBJ1-5	TRBV3-1	-	CASSQDRGYGQPQHF	TGTGCCAGCAGCCAAGATCGAGGGTACGGACAGCCCCAGCATTTT
15	-	TRBJ1-1	TRBV10-3	TRBD1	CAIRDSGGGWTEAFF	TGTGCCATCAGGGACTCAGGGGGCGGGTGGACTGAAGCTTTCTTT
16	-	TRBJ2-1	TRBV3-1	TRBD2	CASSHELAGRGNEQFF	TGTGCCAGCAGCCATGAACTAGCGGGGAGGGGCAATGAGCAGTTCTTC
20	-	TRBJ2-6	TRBV28	TRBD1	CASSFLAPGQADSGANVLTF	TGTGCCAGCAGTTTCCTCGCACCGGGACAGGCTGACTCTGGGGCCAACGTCCTGACTTTC
13	once	TRBJ2-1	TRBV30	-	CAWSVGTANEQFF	TGTGCCTGGAGTGTCGGTACCGCTAATGAGCAGTTCTTC
15	-	TRBJ2-5	TRBV20-1	-	CSARDLTGEQETQYF	TGCAGTGCTAGAGATTTAACGGGGGAGCAAGAGACCCAGTACTTC
13	-	TRBJ1-1	TRBV20-1	-	CSARDKTVTEAFF	TGCAGTGCTAGAGATAAGACAGTCACTGAAGCTTTCTTT
15	-	TRBJ1-5	TRBV27	-	CASRSGSGSNQPQHF	TGTGCCAGCAGATCAGGGTCGGGCAGCAATCAGCCCCAGCATTTT
16	-	TRBJ1-1	TRBV6-1	TRBD1	CASRWTGGAPNTEAFF	TGTGCCAGCAGATGGACAGGGGGCGCCCCGAACACTGAAGCTTTCTTT
16	-	TRBJ1-5	TRBV20-1	-	CSAPRGAVDSNQPQHF	TGCAGTGCTCCCCGGGGGGCGGTGGATAGCAATCAGCCCCAGCATTTT
13	once	TRBJ2-5	TRBV7-3	-	CASSLIFGETQYF	TGTGCCAGCAGCTTAATATTCGGGGAGACCCAGTACTTC
15	-	TRBJ1-5	TRBV28	TRBD1	CASRQGDGSNQPQHF	TGTGCCAGCAGGCAGGGGGATGGAAGCAATCAGCCCCAGCATTTT
13	-	TRBJ1-5	TRBV7-9	-	CASSHGGGQPQHF	TGTGCCAGCAGCCATGGGGGGGGTCAGCCCCAGCATTTT
14	-	TRBJ2-5	TRBV18	-	CASSPTGLQETQYF	TGTGCCAGCTCACCCACAGGCCTCCAAGAGACCCAGTACTTC
14	-	TRBJ2-5	TRBV9	-	CASSVEEGKETQYF	TGTGCCAGCAGCGTAGAGGAAGGAAAAGAGACCCAGTACTTC
14	-	TRBJ1-2	TRBV29-1	TRBD1	CSVGISGTGEGYTF	TGCAGCGTTGGGATTTCGGGGACAGGGGAAGGCTACACCTTC
13	few	TRBJ1-1	TRBV18	-	CASSPQGNTEAFF	TGTGCCAGCTCACCACAGGGAAACACTGAAGCTTTCTTT
15	-	TRBJ1-2	TRBV4-3	-	CASSQDRALAYGYTF	TGCGCCAGCAGCCAAGATCGAGCACTGGCTTATGGCTACACCTTC
11	-	TRBJ1-2	TRBV30	-	CAWSVGRQSTF	TGTGCCTGGAGTGTAGGCCGGCAGAGTACCTTC
14	-	TRBJ1-1	TRBV6-5	-	CASSYRLGRAKAFF	TGTGCCAGCAGTTACCGACTGGGGAGAGCAAAAGCTTTCTTT
13	-	TRBJ1-2	TRBV20-1	-	CSARGQANYGYTF	TGCAGTGCTAGAGGGCAGGCTAACTATGGCTACACCTTC
14	-	TRBJ2-7	TRBV20-1	TRBD1	CSARDRVRGYEQYF	TGCAGTGCGAGGGACAGGGTAAGAGGCTACGAGCAGTACTTC
16	-	TRBJ2-3	TRBV20-1	TRBD2	CSALVIAGGPVNTQYF	TGCAGTGCCCTCGTGATAGCGGGGGGTCCCGTCAATACGCAGTATTTT
15	-	TRBJ1-5	TRBV5-1	-	CASSPDGPSNQPQHF	TGCGCCAGCAGCCCCGATGGGCCTAGCAATCAGCCCCAGCATTTT
13	-	TRBJ2-5	TRBV7-3	-	CASSETSLETQYF	TGTGCCAGCAGCGAGACTAGTCTTGAGACCCAGTACTTC